Below are 11 T cell receptor beta chains sequenced from a single sample in a study of cytomegalovirus exposure and HLA in healthy donors. Use of 60 Vbeta and 13 Jbeta primers characterized the PCR. The table came from immunoSEQ multiplex PCR; TCRdb's copy has only in-frame clones and leaves some out. This sample yields 98,000 or so clones, of which around 10% are seen a single time; under 6% belongs to the top ten. The sequencing input was PBMCs. The receptor source for this set is a man between 35 and 55 years old in good health and CMV-seropositive.

The chain carries TRBV27 and TRBJ1-1; possible D gene TRBD1, 6 bases. The CDR3 totals 16 residues. With 5 bases removed from V and 4 bases from J, the gap between germline ends came to 20 bases. Germline V gene data show CDR1 as MNHEY and CDR2 as SMNVEV (reference sequence). Here the CDR3 DNA reads TGTGCCAGCAGTCCGGACCGTACAGGGTATTCCACTGAAGCTTTCTTT. Translated, it gives CASSPDRTGYSTEAFF.

The genes are TRBV5-1 and TRBJ2-7; tentatively, D is TRBD1 (5 bases). Germline V gene data show CDR1 as SGHRS and CDR2 as YFSETQ. This CDR3 spans 13 amino acids. V was shortened by 3 bases and J by 0 bases, with 7 bases between the two germline ends. CDR3 loop: CASSWTNSYEQYF. The CDR3 coding sequence is TGCGCCAGCAGCTGGACAAACTCCTACGAGCAGTACTTC. Filled out from reference TRBV5-1 and TRBJ2-7, the complete variable domain reads KAGVTQTPRYLIKTRGQQVTLSCSPISGHRSVSWYQQTPGQGLQFLFEYFSETQRNKGNFPGRFSGRQFSNSRSEMNVSTLELGDSALYLCASSWTNSYEQYFGPGTRLTVT.

The rearrangement uses TRBV5-1 and TRBJ2-3; 11 bases align to TRBD2. The CDR3 runs 16 residues. Germline CDR1 reads SGHRS; CDR2 reads YFSETQ. The junction had 9 bases not matched to a gene; V was cut back by 7 bases and J by 2 bases. The CDR3 bases are TGCGCCAGCCGAACCGGGACTAGCGGTTTCACAGATACGCAGTATTTT. This translates into CASRTGTSGFTDTQYF.

The chain joins TRBV15 to TRBJ1-4; a possible D gene is TRBD1 (5 bases). This CDR3 has 18 residues. Germline CDR1 and CDR2: LNHNV and YYDKDF (reference sequence). Trimming shortened V by 0 bases and J by 0 bases, and 14 bases separated the two germline ends. For the CDR3, the DNA is TGTGCCACCAGCAGAGATAGTTCCAGGGTGGCAACTAATGAAAAACTGTTTTTT. Residues: CATSRDSSRVATNEKLFF.

This clone has just a few counts. The V gene is TRBV18, the J gene TRBJ2-1; TRBD2 aligns across 7 bases. Trimming at V came to 5 bases and at J to 7 bases, leaving 11 bases not matched to a gene. The CDR3 has 15 amino acids. CDR1 is KGHSH, CDR2 LQKENI, per germline. The CDR3 sequence: CASSLLATTRNEQFF. CDR3 in DNA: TGTGCCAGCTCATTACTAGCGACCACGCGGAATGAGCAGTTCTTC. Full variable domain (remainder filled in from reference TRBV18 and TRBJ2-1): NAGVMQNPRHLVRRRGQEARLRCSPMKGHSHVYWYRQLPEEGLKFMVYLQKENIIDESGMPKERFSAEFPKEGPSILRIQQVVRGDSAAYFCASSLLATTRNEQFFGPGTRLTVL.

This clone was seen a few times. The CDR3 region has the DNA TGTGCCAGCAGCCCAGGCCCCCTAGCGCCCAGGACCTACGAGCAGTACTTC. It specifies CASSPGPLAPRTYEQYF. J is TRBJ2-7 and V is TRBV14; TRBD2 is a possible D gene (6 bases). CDR1 is SGHDN, CDR2 FVKESK, per germline. There are 17 residues in the CDR3. V lost 4 bases to trimming and J lost 2 bases, with 21 bases between them. Filled out from reference TRBV14 and TRBJ2-7, the complete variable domain reads EAGVTQFPSHSVIEKGQTVTLRCDPISGHDNLYWYRRVMGKEIKFLLHFVKESKQDESGMPNNRFLAERTGGTYSTLKVQPAELEDSGVYFCASSPGPLAPRTYEQYFGPGTRLTVT.

This clone was counted between two and nine times. This sequence joins TRBV27 and TRBJ1-1, with 9 positions matching TRBD1. Unmatched junction bases numbered 3, after V lost 6 bases and J lost 1 base. CDR3 length: 14 amino acids. In germline, CDR1 is MNHEY, CDR2 SMNVEV (reference sequence). The chain's CDR3 is CASSPTGGNTEAFF. CDR3 DNA sequence: TGTGCCAGCAGCCCGACAGGGGGGAACACTGAAGCTTTCTTT.

In this sample, this clone turned up a few times. The chain joins TRBV9 to TRBJ2-7; weak D call: TRBD1 (5 bases). V was clipped by 0 bases and J by 0 bases, with 10 bases between them. Per germline, CDR1 SGDLS and CDR2 YYNGEE. There are 15 residues in the CDR3. The CDR3 sequence: CASSVEPTDSYEQYF. The CDR3 DNA sequence: TGTGCCAGCAGCGTAGAACCGACAGACTCCTACGAGCAGTACTTC.

This clone was recorded a few times. J is TRBJ1-2 and V is TRBV19, with TRBD1 matching 7 bases. After removal of 1 base from V and 8 bases from J, the junction contained 1 base not matched to a gene. Germline V lookup: CDR1 LNHDA, CDR2 SQIVND (reference sequence). There are 12 residues in the CDR3. The CDR3 DNA follows: TGTGCCAGTAGTATAGCCAGGGGGGGCTACACCTTC. Its translation is CASSIARGGYTF.

The table lists this clone with many counts. The CDR3 is CASSSGSTDTQYF. The CDR3 DNA follows: TGTGCCAGCAGTAGCGGGAGCACAGATACGCAGTATTTT. The chain uses TRBV6-4 and TRBJ2-3; a weak D match, TRBD2 (6 bases). Germline CDR1 MRHNA, CDR2 SNTAGT. The CDR3 has 13 amino acids. V was shortened by 5 bases and J by 0 bases, with 6 bases between the two germline ends.

The chain carries TRBV7-9 and TRBJ2-2; 11 bases fit TRBD2. Trimming cost V 8 bases and J 4 bases; bases outside gene matches: 3. Germline V CDR1 and CDR2: SEHNR, FQNEAQ (reference sequence). The CDR3 totals 14 residues. CDR3 loop: CASPGLAGTGELFF. The CDR3 DNA follows: TGTGCCAGCCCTGGACTAGCGGGCACCGGGGAGCTGTTTTTT.